This T cell receptor beta chain was found in a study of CD8 T cells in ankylosing spondylitis. This clonotype showed up many times. The antigen is undetermined. General observations from the study: Enrichment of disease-linked clones was reportedly significant in matched ankylosing spondylitis synovial fluid. A TCR beta motif of roughly 8 highly homologous variants appeared characteristic of ankylosing spondylitis blood.

The CDR3 extends over 15 amino acids. Trimming at V came to 5 bases and at J to 4 bases, leaving 8 bases not matched to a gene. TCRdb re-analysed the 5' RACE reads in MiXCR, keeping a single row per CDR3 protein. The sample consists of 500,000 to 650,000 distinct CDR3 sequences, approximately 5.3% of them appearing once. Sequences were obtained from blood, either unsorted or a sorted T cell fraction (not recorded which). The receptor was isolated from a male donor with ankylosing spondylitis. The rearrangement links TRBV12-3 or TRBV12-4 to TRBJ2-7; the match to TRBD2 covers 10 bases. CDR3 in DNA: TGTGCCAGCAGTCAAGCGGGACTAGCGATTTACGAGCAGTACTTC. It is translated as CASSQAGLAIYEQYF.